This T cell receptor beta chain derives from a study of cytotoxic CD8 clonotypes in ibrutinib-treated CLL. About this clone itself: Antigen unknown.

The CDR3 is 18 amino acids. CDR1 and CDR2 (germline): SNHLY, FYNNEI. J lost 1 base, V lost 0 bases, and 8 bases had no gene match. Overall study results and limits: Public clonotypes, rarely seen, contracted or held steady on treatment.

The table came from immunoSEQ multiplex PCR; TCRdb's copy has only in-frame clones and leaves some out. The data hold about 300,000 clones, with about 72% observed a single time. The chain is built from TRBV2 and TRBJ1-4; 7 positions match TRBD1. Specimen: PBMCs, collected at disease progression, from a patient treated with ibrutinib. This receptor was obtained from a human donor with chronic lymphocytic leukemia. The CDR3 bases are TGTGCCAGCAGTGAAGCGCTTCGCCAGGGGGGAACTAATGAAAAACTGTTTTTT. It yields the protein CASSEALRQGGTNEKLFF.